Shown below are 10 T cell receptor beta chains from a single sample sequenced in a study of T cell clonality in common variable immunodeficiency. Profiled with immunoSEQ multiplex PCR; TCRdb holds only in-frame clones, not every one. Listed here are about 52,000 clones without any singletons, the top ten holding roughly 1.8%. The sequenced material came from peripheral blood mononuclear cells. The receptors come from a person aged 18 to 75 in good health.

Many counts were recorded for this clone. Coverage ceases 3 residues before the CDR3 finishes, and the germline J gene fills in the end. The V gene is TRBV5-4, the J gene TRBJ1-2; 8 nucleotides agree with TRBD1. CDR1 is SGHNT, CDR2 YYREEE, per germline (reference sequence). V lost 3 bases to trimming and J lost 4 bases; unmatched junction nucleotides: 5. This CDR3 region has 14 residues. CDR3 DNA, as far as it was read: TGTGCCAGCAGCTCCGACAGGGGCCCCTATGGC. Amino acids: CASSSDRGPYG. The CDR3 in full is CASSSDRGPYGYTF. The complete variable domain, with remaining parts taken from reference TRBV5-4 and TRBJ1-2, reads ETGVTQSPTHLIKTRGQQVTLRCSSQSGHNTVSWYQQALGQGPQFIFQYYREEENGRGNFPPRFSGLQFPNYSSELNVNALELDDSALYLCASSSDRGPYGYTFGSGTRLTVV.

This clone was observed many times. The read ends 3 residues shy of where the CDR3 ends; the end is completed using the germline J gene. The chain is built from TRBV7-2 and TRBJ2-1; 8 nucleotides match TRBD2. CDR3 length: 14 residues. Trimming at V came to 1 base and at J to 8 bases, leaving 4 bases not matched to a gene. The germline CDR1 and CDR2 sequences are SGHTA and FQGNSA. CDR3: CASSLGRAGDEQFF. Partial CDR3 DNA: TGTGCCAGCAGCTTAGGAAGAGCGGGGGATGAG.

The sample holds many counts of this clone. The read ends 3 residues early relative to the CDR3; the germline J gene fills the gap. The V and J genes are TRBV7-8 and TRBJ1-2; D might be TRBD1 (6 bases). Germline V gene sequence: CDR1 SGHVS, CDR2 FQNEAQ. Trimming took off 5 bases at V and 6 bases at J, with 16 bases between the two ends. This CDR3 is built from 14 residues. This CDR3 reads CASSRRPDSNGYTF. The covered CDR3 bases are TGTGCCAGCAGCCGGAGACCGGACAGCAATGGC. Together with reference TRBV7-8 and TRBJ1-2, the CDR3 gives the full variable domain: GAGVSQSPRYKVAKRGQDVALRCDPISGHVSLFWYQQALGQGPEFLTYFQNEAQLDKSGLPSDRFFAERPEGSVSTLKIQRTQQEDSAVYLCASSRRPDSNGYTFGSGTRLTVV.

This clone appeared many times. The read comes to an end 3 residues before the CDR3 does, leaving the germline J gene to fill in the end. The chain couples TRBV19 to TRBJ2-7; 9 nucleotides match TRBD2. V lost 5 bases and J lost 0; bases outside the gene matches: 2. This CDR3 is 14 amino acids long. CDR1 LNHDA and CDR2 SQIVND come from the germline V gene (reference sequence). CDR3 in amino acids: CASSPSGDSYEQYF. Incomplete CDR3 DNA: TGTGCCAGTAGTCCTAGCGGGGACTCCTACGAG.

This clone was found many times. CDR3 region: CSAFGTGLPYEQYF. The covered CDR3 bases are TGCAGTGCTTTCGGGACAGGTCTTCCCTACGAG. V is TRBV20-1 and J is TRBJ2-7, with TRBD1 matching over 8 bases. The read ends 3 residues shy of where the CDR3 ends; the end is completed using the germline J gene. Germline assignment: CDR1 DFQATT and CDR2 SNEGSKA (reference sequence). V dropped 5 bases and J dropped 2; count of bases not matched to a gene: 8. The length of the CDR3 is 14 residues.

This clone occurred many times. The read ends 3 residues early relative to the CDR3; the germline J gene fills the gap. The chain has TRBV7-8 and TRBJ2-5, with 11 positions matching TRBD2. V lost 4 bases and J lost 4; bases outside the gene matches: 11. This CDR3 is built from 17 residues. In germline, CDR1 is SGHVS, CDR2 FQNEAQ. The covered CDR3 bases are TGTGCCAGCAGCTCCTTAGCGGGAGGGCCCTCACGAGAGACC. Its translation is CASSSLAGGPSRET. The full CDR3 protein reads CASSSLAGGPSRETQYF.

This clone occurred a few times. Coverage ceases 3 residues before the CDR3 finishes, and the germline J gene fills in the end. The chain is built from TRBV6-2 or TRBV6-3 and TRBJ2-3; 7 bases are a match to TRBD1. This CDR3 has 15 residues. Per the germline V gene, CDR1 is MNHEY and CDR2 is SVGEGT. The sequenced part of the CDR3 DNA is TGTGCCAGCAGTCACGCTACAGGGGAAAATCAGCCG. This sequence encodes CASSHATGENQP. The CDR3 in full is CASSHATGENQPQYF.

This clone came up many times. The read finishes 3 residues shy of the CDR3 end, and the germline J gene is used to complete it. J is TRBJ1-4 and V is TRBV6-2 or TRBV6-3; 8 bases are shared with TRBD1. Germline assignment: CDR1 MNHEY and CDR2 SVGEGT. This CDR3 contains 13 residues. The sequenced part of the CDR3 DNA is TGTGCCAGCAGTTATGGGGCGGGGACAGGA. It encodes CASSYGAGTG. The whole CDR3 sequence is CASSYGAGTGLFF.

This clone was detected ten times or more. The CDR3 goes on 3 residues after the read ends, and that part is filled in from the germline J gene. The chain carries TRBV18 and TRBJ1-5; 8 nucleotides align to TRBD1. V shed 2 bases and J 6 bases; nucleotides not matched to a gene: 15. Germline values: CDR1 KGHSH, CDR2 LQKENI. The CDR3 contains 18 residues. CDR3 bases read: TGTGCCAGCTCACCAGGTCTCACAGGGGGGGACTCAGGTCAGCCC. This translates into CASSPGLTGGDSGQP. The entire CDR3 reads CASSPGLTGGDSGQPQHF.

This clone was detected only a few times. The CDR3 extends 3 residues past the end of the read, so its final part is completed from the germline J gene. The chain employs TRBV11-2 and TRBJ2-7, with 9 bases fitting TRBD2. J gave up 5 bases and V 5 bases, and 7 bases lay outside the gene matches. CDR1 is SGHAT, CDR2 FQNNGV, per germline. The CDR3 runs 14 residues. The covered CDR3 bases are TGTGCCAGCAGCGTTCTAGCGGGACCCAACGAG. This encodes CASSVLAGPNE. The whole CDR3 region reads CASSVLAGPNEQYF. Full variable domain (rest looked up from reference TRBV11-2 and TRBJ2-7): EAGVAQSPRYKIIEKRQSVAFWCNPISGHATLYWYQQILGQGPKLLIQFQNNGVVDDSQLPKDRFSAERLKGVDSTLKIQPAKLEDSAVYLCASSVLAGPNEQYFGPGTRLTVT.